One and the same sample provided the 25 T cell receptor beta chains below, sequenced in a study of OX40 agonist ivuxolimab in advanced cancers. Sequenced by immunoSEQ multiplex PCR; TCRdb stores in-frame clones only, minus some. Found here are about 44,000 clones, approximately 80% of them singletons; the top ten hold more than 9%. The sequencing used CD4+ or CD8+ T cells sorted from blood, collected in a trial of the OX40 agonist ivuxolimab. These receptors originate from an adult with an advanced solid tumor such as melanoma, head and neck, liver or kidney cancer.

V is TRBV28 and J is TRBJ2-7; D remains ambiguous. CDR3 length equals 13 residues. Germline CDR1 and CDR2: MDHEN and SYDVKM. V was trimmed by 6 bases and J by 0 bases, leaving 9 bases between them. For the CDR3, the DNA is TGTGCCAGCAGCTCGCCGGGCTCCTACGAGCAGTACTTC. Its protein product is CASSSPGSYEQYF.

This clone was found a few times. The genes are TRBV7-2 and TRBJ2-2; tentatively, D is TRBD1 (6 bases). This CDR3 has 14 amino acids. Germline V CDR1 and CDR2: SGHTA, FQGNSA. The ends were cut back, 1 base at V and 4 bases at J, with 7 bases in the middle. For the CDR3, the DNA is TGTGCCAGCAGCTTAGACAGGGCCACCGGGGAGCTGTTTTTT. It specifies CASSLDRATGELFF.

The V gene is TRBV5-4, the J gene TRBJ1-2, with 8 positions matching TRBD1. The CDR3 contains 14 residues. V was clipped by 4 bases and J by 4 bases; unmatched bases: 6. Germline V lookup: CDR1 SGHNT, CDR2 YYREEE (reference sequence). The CDR3 nucleotides are TGTGCCAGCAGCATCCAGGGGGCAGGCTATGGCTACACCTTC. Residues: CASSIQGAGYGYTF.

This chain joins TRBV6-6 and TRBJ2-3; D remains ambiguous. Germline values: CDR1 MNHNY, CDR2 SVGAGI (reference sequence). The V end was cut by 5 bases, the J end by 0 bases, with 3 bases between. This CDR3 is 12 amino acids long. This chain's CDR3 is CASSPSTDTQYF. DNA for the CDR3: TGTGCCAGCAGTCCTAGCACAGATACGCAGTATTTT.

The chain couples TRBV5-4 to TRBJ2-2; 10 positions agree with TRBD1. CDR1 is SGHNT and CDR2 is YYREEE in the germline V gene (reference sequence). The CDR3 has 16 residues. V dropped 4 bases and J dropped 0; count of bases not matched to a gene: 3. This CDR3 is CASSRDRGPNTGELFF. The CDR3 DNA is TGTGCCAGCAGCCGAGACAGGGGGCCGAACACCGGGGAGCTGTTTTTT.

As to this clone: Relative to the germline gene, one junction end is altered; a read error may explain this. The V call is TRBV7-7, the J call TRBJ1-1; D is unresolved. CDR3 length: 13 amino acids. The germline V gene has CDR1 SSHAT and CDR2 FNYEAQ (reference sequence). The CDR3 spells CASSLSEGTEAFF. DNA for the CDR3: TGTGCTAGCAGCTTATCCGAGGGCACTGAAGCTTTCTTT.

The rearrangement uses TRBV7-9 and TRBJ2-5; D might be TRBD1 or TRBD2, each matching 6 bases. Germline V CDR1 and CDR2: SEHNR, FQNEAQ (reference sequence). This CDR3 has 13 amino acids. Trimming stripped 6 bases from V and 2 bases from J, with 10 bases between. CDR3 residues: CASRRGGQETQYF. The CDR3 coding sequence is TGTGCCAGCAGGAGAGGGGGGCAAGAGACCCAGTACTTC.

The V gene is TRBV5-1, the J gene TRBJ1-1; 9 bases line up with TRBD1. Germline values: CDR1 SGHRS, CDR2 YFSETQ. The CDR3 runs 14 residues. Losses at the gene ends were 4 bases for V and 5 bases for J; bases not matched to a gene: 6. The CDR3 region has the DNA TGCGCCAGCAGCACCGGGACAGGGCCGACTGAAGCTTTCTTT. Translated, it gives CASSTGTGPTEAFF.

This clone appeared a single time. The chain employs TRBV28 and TRBJ1-4, with D possibly being TRBD1 (6 bases). Germline V gives CDR1 MDHEN, CDR2 SYDVKM. The V end lost 5 bases, the J end lost 3 bases, and 10 bases lay between the germline ends. The CDR3 runs 14 residues. Here the CDR3 reads CASSTQGANEKLFF. For the CDR3, the DNA is TGTGCCAGCAGTACACAGGGCGCTAATGAAAAACTGTTTTTT.

This chain connects TRBV7-8 to TRBJ2-5; 9 bases fit TRBD2. The ends lost 0 bases at V and 4 bases at J; junction bases unmatched: 6. This CDR3 is built from 16 residues. Germline V gives CDR1 SGHVS, CDR2 FQNEAQ. CDR3 amino acids: CASSLAASGVGETQYF. As DNA, the CDR3 is TGTGCCAGCAGCTTAGCGGCTAGCGGGGTAGGAGAGACCCAGTACTTC.

The gene calls are TRBV30 and TRBJ2-2; D call uncertain. CDR1 and CDR2 (germline): GTSNPN, SVGIG (reference sequence). The V end was cut by 4 bases, the J end by 1 base, with 10 bases between. The CDR3 sequence is 14 residues long. As DNA, the CDR3 is TGTGCCTGGATCCGTCAGGTGAACACCGGGGAGCTGTTTTTT. Protein: CAWIRQVNTGELFF.

The chain combines TRBV6-5 with TRBJ1-5; 7 bases are shared with TRBD1. Germline values: CDR1 MNHEY, CDR2 SVGAGI. Trimming cost V 1 base and J 5 bases; bases outside gene matches: 5. The CDR3 runs 15 residues. The DNA for the CDR3 is TGTGCCAGCAGTTACTGGACAGGTCTTGATCAGCCCCAGCATTTT. Translating gives CASSYWTGLDQPQHF.

This chain links TRBV6-6 with TRBJ1-2, with 7 bases fitting TRBD1. V trimming: 4 bases; J trimming: 1 base; junction bases outside the gene matches: 6. There are 15 residues in the CDR3. Germline V lookup: CDR1 MNHNY, CDR2 SVGAGI (reference sequence). The CDR3 region has the DNA TGTGCCAGCAGTTTCGGGACAGCCAATAACTATGGCTACACCTTC. It translates to CASSFGTANNYGYTF.

J is TRBJ2-7 and V is TRBV7-9; D is uncertain. The CDR3 runs 12 residues. The ends were cut back, 11 bases at V and 6 bases at J, with 17 bases in the middle. In germline, CDR1 is SEHNR, CDR2 FQNEAQ (reference sequence). CDR3 loop: CAADWPSPEQYF. DNA of the CDR3: TGTGCCGCCGATTGGCCCTCTCCCGAGCAGTACTTC.

In this sample, this clone turned up a few times. This chain connects TRBV5-1 to TRBJ1-6, with 11 bases lining up with TRBD1. V was pared by 0 bases and J by 7 bases, with 3 bases of the junction left unmatched. Germline values: CDR1 SGHRS, CDR2 YFSETQ. This CDR3 is 16 amino acids long. CDR3 in DNA: TGCGCCAGCAGCTTGGAGGGGACAGGGGGAAATTCACCCCTCCACTTT. Protein product: CASSLEGTGGNSPLHF.

In this sample, this clone is medium-sized. The chain recombines TRBV5-1 with TRBJ2-7, with 7 nucleotides matching TRBD2. The CDR3 totals 12 residues. Germline CDR1 SGHRS, CDR2 YFSETQ. Unmatched junction bases numbered 1, after V lost 1 base and J lost 6 bases. DNA for the CDR3: TGCGCCAGCAGCTTGCCGGGAGGCGAGCAGTACTTC. Protein product: CASSLPGGEQYF.

The chain combines TRBV30 with TRBJ2-3; D gene unclear. Trimming stripped 1 base from V and 3 bases from J, with 17 bases between. From germline, CDR1 is GTSNPN and CDR2 SVGIG (reference sequence). The CDR3 consists of 16 residues. The CDR3 sequence: CAWSASRTDRTDTQYF. In DNA, the CDR3 is TGTGCCTGGAGTGCTTCCCGGACGGACCGAACAGATACGCAGTATTTT.

V and J are TRBV7-9 and TRBJ1-5; 10 nucleotides line up with TRBD1. CDR1 is SEHNR, CDR2 FQNEAQ, per germline (reference sequence). This CDR3 contains 15 residues. With 5 bases clipped from V and 0 bases from J, the junction kept 1 base outside the gene matches. The CDR3, as DNA: TGTGCCAGCAGCGGGACAGGGGTTAGCAATCAGCCCCAGCATTTT. The encoded protein is CASSGTGVSNQPQHF.

This rearrangement joins TRBV5-6 to TRBJ2-7; D tentatively reads TRBD1 or TRBD2 (5 bases each). CDR3 length: 14 residues. The germline V gene has CDR1 SGHDT and CDR2 YYEEEE. The V and J ends lost 4 bases and 1 base respectively, with 12 bases between them. In DNA, the CDR3 is TGTGCCAGCAGCCTAGGGACGGATTCCTACGAGCAGTACTTC. It translates to CASSLGTDSYEQYF.

The chain is built from TRBV7-9 and TRBJ2-3, with 9 positions matching TRBD2. The J segment lost 10 bases and the V segment lost 1 base, leaving 3 bases of the junction unmatched. CDR1 and CDR2 (germline): SEHNR, FQNEAQ (reference sequence). The CDR3 totals 13 residues. CDR3 residues: CASSLDGGRAQYF. The DNA for the CDR3 is TGTGCCAGCAGCTTAGATGGCGGGAGGGCGCAGTATTTT.

The chain couples TRBV6-6 to TRBJ2-2, with 8 nucleotides matching TRBD1. Germline V CDR1 and CDR2: MNHNY, SVGAGI (reference sequence). V lost 0 bases and J lost 6; bases outside the gene matches: 6. The CDR3 extends over 16 amino acids. The CDR3 spells CASSYSTAGGAGELFF. The CDR3 nucleotides are TGTGCCAGCAGTTACTCGACGGCAGGGGGCGCCGGGGAGCTGTTTTTT.

The CDR3 DNA sequence: TGTGCCAGTCACTGGGGTAACACTGAAGCTTTCTTT. This gives the protein CASHWGNTEAFF. The chain combines TRBV19 with TRBJ1-1, with no clear D. The CDR3 has 12 amino acids. V lost 8 bases, J lost 2 bases, and 9 bases lay in between. Germline CDR1 reads LNHDA; CDR2 reads SQIVND (reference sequence).

This clone is a singleton in its sample. Written as DNA, the CDR3 is TGCGCCAGCAGCCAGGGTCTAGCGGGAGTGTGGTACGAGCAGTACTTC. Residues: CASSQGLAGVWYEQYF. The chain links TRBV4-1 to TRBJ2-7; 10 nucleotides match TRBD2. Germline V lookup: CDR1 MGHRA, CDR2 YSYEKL. V gave up 3 bases and J gave up 4 bases; unmatched junction bases: 9. The CDR3 runs 16 residues.

The count of this clone is one. V gene TRBV5-6 combines with J gene TRBJ1-2; a possible D gene is TRBD1 (6 bases). Trimming stripped 10 bases from V and 10 bases from J, with 17 bases between. The CDR3 is 11 amino acids. Germline V CDR1 and CDR2: SGHDT, YYEEEE. The CDR3: CAVCQGGDYTF. For the CDR3, the DNA is TGTGCCGTATGCCAAGGGGGGGACTACACCTTC.

The rearrangement uses TRBV10-3 and TRBJ2-3; 8 bases agree with TRBD2. The CDR3 length is 15 residues. The germline V gene encodes CDR1 ENHRY and CDR2 SYGVKD. Losses at the gene ends were 6 bases for V and 5 bases for J; bases not matched to a gene: 10. CDR3 bases: TGTGCCATCAGGGACTTTAGCGGGACGGTAGATACGCAGTATTTT. It specifies CAIRDFSGTVDTQYF.